A selection of T cell receptor beta chains follows, all from one sample in a study of T cell responses to AZD1222 COVID-19 vaccine. Some clones are missing from TCRdb's copy, which holds only in-frame ones; the method was immunoSEQ multiplex PCR. The data show over 100,000 clones, 65% to 90% seen once. This specimen was peripheral blood, taken 28 days after the second dose of the MenACWY control vaccine. These receptors originate from an adult who received the MenACWY meningococcal vaccine as a control. Both conserved end residues are part of each CDR3.

v_call: TRBV27
cdr3_aa: CASSLSPLAPDTQYF

v_call: TRBV11-3
cdr3_aa: CASSLGRRGFSWMNTEAFF

v_call: TRBV28
cdr3_aa: CASSTRQGVACTF

v_call: TRBV19
cdr3_aa: CASSIGGGAGTQYF

v_call: TRBV4-2
cdr3_aa: CASSYAADSYNEQFF

v_call: TRBV13
cdr3_aa: CASSWGTAGANVLTF

v_call: TRBV7-9
cdr3_aa: CASSQRDTDTQYF

v_call: TRBV6-6
cdr3_aa: CASSYSEGTQYF

v_call: TRBV6-4
cdr3_aa: CASPHLDTQYF

v_call: TRBV6-1
cdr3_aa: CASSGLGIAGGVNYNQPQHF

v_call: TRBV7-2
cdr3_aa: CASSLLGQFYGYTF

v_call: TRBV13
cdr3_aa: CASSLASGGVAGNTIYF

v_call: TRBV6-5
cdr3_aa: CASSSPRGFTDTQYF

v_call: TRBV6-5
cdr3_aa: CASSYEEGNTEAFF

v_call: TRBV27
cdr3_aa: CASSLGPGQGARGYTF

v_call: TRBV5-1
cdr3_aa: CASSALAGGPTDTQYF

v_call: TRBV30
cdr3_aa: CAWSVGRGTEAFF

v_call: TRBV7-9
cdr3_aa: CASSSPTLNTEAFF

v_call: TRBV6-1
cdr3_aa: CASSEGAWSNQPQHF

v_call: TRBV11-2
cdr3_aa: CASSQLGDGEQYF